What follows are 31 T cell receptor beta chains derived from one specimen sequenced in a study of PD-L1 blockade in urothelial cancer (dated by TCRdb to about 2017). Library preparation was by the immunoSEQ multiplex PCR assay. The table comes from immuneACCESS by way of TCRdb, which keeps in-frame sequences with V and J called. Part of the clones is missing from these tables; in studies checked, under half for an unresolved V gene and the rest for unknown reasons. A total of around 120,000 clones appear in this sample, 70% to 85% of them only once. The ten largest clones take up approximately 2.4% of the sample. The starting material was PBMCs, obtained around atezolizumab (anti-PD-L1) treatment. These TCRs come from a man between 45 and 60 years old with urothelial cancer.

The chain carries TRBV7-9 and TRBJ1-1; D not resolved. The CDR3 length is 14 residues. Trimming took off 5 bases at V and 2 bases at J, with 12 bases between the two ends. Germline CDR1 SEHNR, CDR2 FQNEAQ (reference sequence). CDR3 nucleotides: TGTGCCAGCAGCCTATACGGGAGAAACACTGAAGCTTTCTTT. This sequence encodes CASSLYGRNTEAFF.

The V call is TRBV7-3, the J call TRBJ2-3; the match to TRBD2 covers 9 bases. The germline gives CDR1 SGHTA, CDR2 FQGTGA. V gave up 1 base and J gave up 7 bases; unmatched junction bases: 9. The CDR3 extends over 16 amino acids. The chain's CDR3 is CASSLRPSGNGNTQYF. CDR3 nucleotides: TGTGCCAGCAGCTTAAGGCCTAGCGGGAACGGGAATACGCAGTATTTT.

The genes are TRBV6-5 and TRBJ2-3, with 10 bases matching TRBD1. V lost 4 bases to trimming and J lost 1 base; unmatched junction nucleotides: 5. The CDR3 runs to 16 residues. Per germline, CDR1 MNHEY and CDR2 SVGAGI. The CDR3 region is CASSSTGTGGTDTQYF. The CDR3 coding sequence is TGTGCCAGCAGTTCCACCGGGACAGGGGGCACAGATACGCAGTATTTT.

Concerning this clone: Germline and junction disagree at one end, which may indicate a read error. This chain connects TRBV7-7 to TRBJ2-3, with TRBD2 matching over 8 bases. This CDR3 comprises 15 residues. Germline V gives CDR1 SSHAT, CDR2 FNYEAQ (reference sequence). The CDR3 nucleotides read TGTGCTAGCAGCTTAGGAGCGGGAGAGACAGATACGCAGTATTTT. Encoded protein: CASSLGAGETDTQYF.

V gene TRBV25-1 combines with J gene TRBJ2-5; D may be TRBD1 (6 bases). The CDR3 contains 15 residues. Looked up from germline, CDR1 is MGHDK and CDR2 is SYGVNS. The V end was cut by 10 bases, the J end by 5 bases, with 23 bases between. CDR3 sequence (DNA): TGTGCCACCCGACCGGCAGGGGTCCGGGTGGAGACCCAGTACTTC. Translating gives CATRPAGVRVETQYF.

This clone appeared once. The V gene is TRBV30, the J gene TRBJ1-3; D is unclear. Germline-derived CDR1 and CDR2 are GTSNPN and SVGIG (reference sequence). The CDR3 consists of 14 residues. Trimming pared 0 bases from V and 4 bases from J, leaving 10 bases between. For the CDR3, the DNA is TGTGCCTGGAGTGTAAGACTGGCCGGAAACACCATATATTTT. Encoded protein: CAWSVRLAGNTIYF.

This chain uses TRBV28 with TRBJ1-2; TRBD1 might be the D (6 bases). The CDR3 has 16 amino acids. Germline V CDR1 and CDR2: MDHEN, SYDVKM. V gave up 7 bases and J gave up 8 bases, with 26 bases separating them. As DNA, the CDR3 is TGTGCCAGCAATCGTGGGGCGGGGGGCGCTTCCTACGGCTACACCTTC. Its protein is CASNRGAGGASYGYTF.

This rearrangement joins TRBV19 to TRBJ1-5; 7 bases match TRBD1. Germline lookup yields CDR1 LNHDA and CDR2 SQIVND (reference sequence). This CDR3 has 13 amino acids. V lost 6 bases to trimming and J lost 10 bases; unmatched junction nucleotides: 9. CDR3 nucleotide sequence: TGTGCCAGTAGCCCGGACAGGTTATTCCCCCAGCATTTT. Amino acid sequence: CASSPDRLFPQHF.

J is TRBJ2-3 and V is TRBV28; D remains unclear. The CDR3 covers 14 residues. The V end was cut by 3 bases, the J end by 3 bases, with 10 bases between. The germline CDR1 and CDR2 sequences are MDHEN and SYDVKM. The CDR3, as DNA: TGTGCCAGCAGTTTTCAACGCGATACAGATACGCAGTATTTT. Encoded protein: CASSFQRDTDTQYF.

This sequence joins TRBV28 and TRBJ1-2; no clear D. Looked up from germline, CDR1 is MDHEN and CDR2 is SYDVKM. Trimming pared 1 base from V and 8 bases from J, leaving 17 bases between. The CDR3 is made up of 15 amino acids. CDR3 residues: CASSLSSSEGEGYTF. The CDR3 coding sequence is TGTGCCAGCAGTTTATCCAGTTCTGAGGGCGAGGGCTACACCTTC.

The chain carries TRBV9 and TRBJ2-3, with 12 bases fitting TRBD2. The CDR3 runs 15 residues. V lost 4 bases to trimming and J lost 5 bases; unmatched junction nucleotides: 5. The germline V gene has CDR1 SGDLS and CDR2 YYNGEE. This CDR3 reads CASSPRTSGIDTQYF. The CDR3 coding sequence is TGTGCCAGCAGCCCCCGGACTAGCGGGATAGATACGCAGTATTTT.

In this sample, this clone turned up once. The chain combines TRBV4-2 with TRBJ2-2; TRBD2 is a possible D gene (5 bases). This CDR3 comprises 14 residues. CDR1 LGHNA and CDR2 YNFKEQ come from the germline V gene. V was shortened by 1 base and J by 7 bases, with 10 bases between the two germline ends. As DNA, the CDR3 is TGTGCCAGCAGCCAAGCTTGGGAGATCGGGGAGCTGTTTTTT. Translated: CASSQAWEIGELFF.

The CDR3 region is CARRLAGANEQYF. Written as DNA, the CDR3 is TGCGCCAGGCGACTAGCGGGAGCAAACGAGCAGTACTTC. This chain joins TRBV10-1 and TRBJ2-7, with 12 bases matching TRBD2. Germline CDR1 is WNHNN and CDR2 is SYGVQD (reference sequence). Trimming took 9 bases from V and 5 from J; bases not matched to a gene: 5. This CDR3 is 13 amino acids long.

The gene calls are TRBV10-3 and TRBJ2-7, with 10 bases matching TRBD2. Germline V CDR1 and CDR2: ENHRY, SYGVKD. The V gene end was trimmed by 6 bases and the J gene end by 5 bases; junction bases not matched to a gene: 7. The CDR3 covers 14 residues. CDR3 sequence: CAIRDSGRSHEQYF. CDR3 nucleotides: TGTGCCATCAGGGATAGCGGGAGGTCTCACGAGCAGTACTTC.

The chain couples TRBV30 to TRBJ1-4; TRBD1 might be the D (6 bases). Between the trimmed V and J ends, which lost 0 bases and 7 bases, there was a span of 9 bases. Germline V gives CDR1 GTSNPN, CDR2 SVGIG (reference sequence). This CDR3 has 13 amino acids. The CDR3 coding sequence is TGTGCCTGGAGTGTACAGGGTAGTGAAAAACTGTTTTTT. Translation gives CAWSVQGSEKLFF.

This chain uses TRBV9 with TRBJ2-7; 8 nucleotides line up with TRBD2. The CDR3 is made up of 14 amino acids. V lost 1 base to trimming and J lost 6 bases; unmatched junction nucleotides: 6. CDR1 and CDR2 from the germline V gene are SGDLS and YYNGEE. This CDR3 reads CASSVSSGGVEQYF. CDR3 sequence (DNA): TGTGCCAGCAGCGTATCATCGGGAGGGGTCGAGCAGTACTTC.

The sample holds one count of this clone. This chain links TRBV9 with TRBJ2-1, with 11 positions matching TRBD2. Germline CDR1 is SGDLS and CDR2 is YYNGEE. Trimming took 2 bases from V and 4 from J; bases not matched to a gene: 2. The CDR3 sequence is 15 residues long. CDR3 amino acids: CASSVTSGTYNEQFF. CDR3 DNA sequence: TGTGCCAGCAGCGTGACTAGCGGGACTTACAATGAGCAGTTCTTC.

V gene TRBV11-2 combines with J gene TRBJ2-3, with TRBD2 matching over 11 bases. CDR3 size: 18 residues. V shed 1 base and J 6 bases; nucleotides not matched to a gene: 12. Germline loops: CDR1 SGHAT, CDR2 FQNNGV. The CDR3 here is CASSLGPLLAGVGDTQYF. The CDR3 DNA reads as TGTGCCAGCAGCTTAGGGCCCCTACTAGCGGGAGTAGGGGATACGCAGTATTTT.

The rearrangement uses TRBV6-1 and TRBJ1-2; TRBD1 aligns across 7 bases. The CDR3 contains 14 residues. CDR1 and CDR2 from the germline V gene are MNHNS and SASEGT. Trimming removed 4 bases from V and 4 bases from J; junction bases left unmatched: 6. The CDR3: CASSAYRDSYGYTF. CDR3 coding DNA: TGTGCCAGCAGTGCCTACCGGGACAGCTATGGCTACACCTTC.

This rearrangement joins TRBV28 to TRBJ1-3; 8 positions agree with TRBD1. Unmatched junction bases numbered 7, after V lost 5 bases and J lost 4 bases. This CDR3 spans 15 amino acids. Germline-derived CDR1 and CDR2 are MDHEN and SYDVKM. DNA for the CDR3: TGTGCCAGCAGTGTTGGACAGGGTTCCGGAAACACCATATATTTT. This sequence encodes CASSVGQGSGNTIYF.

The genes are TRBV2 and TRBJ2-1; 8 bases are shared with TRBD1. The CDR3 totals 15 residues. Germline V CDR1 and CDR2: SNHLY, FYNNEI. Unmatched junction bases numbered 9, after V lost 4 bases and J lost 7 bases. This CDR3 is CASSVETGALNEQFF. In nucleotides, the CDR3 is TGTGCCAGCAGTGTCGAGACAGGGGCTTTAAATGAGCAGTTCTTC.

This clone was detected only a few times. V and J are TRBV7-9 and TRBJ1-6, with a tentative D call TRBD1 (5 bases). The CDR3 consists of 14 residues. Germline CDR1 and CDR2: SEHNR and FQNEAQ (reference sequence). V was cut by 5 bases and J by 7 bases, with 12 bases left in between. The chain's CDR3 is CASSPTDTNSPLHF. The CDR3 DNA reads TGTGCCAGCAGCCCGACAGATACCAATTCACCCCTCCACTTT.

This clone has a single count. This chain joins TRBV7-3 and TRBJ2-1, with 10 bases matching TRBD1. The germline CDR1 and CDR2 sequences are SGHTA and FQGTGA. V lost 4 bases and J lost 12; bases outside the gene matches: 9. CDR3 length equals 14 residues. CDR3 in amino acids: CASSSQSDRGWQFF. The CDR3 bases are TGTGCCAGCAGCTCTCAATCGGACAGGGGGTGGCAGTTCTTC.

This clone has a single count. CDR3 amino acids: CASSPSGAENYEQYF. The DNA of the CDR3 is TGTGCCAGCTCACCATCCGGAGCCGAAAACTACGAGCAGTACTTC. V usage is TRBV18 and J usage is TRBJ2-7, with D uncertain. V dropped 2 bases and J dropped 3 bases, with 14 bases sitting between them. CDR1 is KGHSH, CDR2 LQKENI, per germline. The CDR3 extends over 15 amino acids.

The chain couples TRBV5-1 to TRBJ2-3; 8 bases are shared with TRBD2. CDR1 SGHRS and CDR2 YFSETQ come from the germline V gene. After removal of 2 bases from V and 4 bases from J, the junction contained 3 bases not matched to a gene. This CDR3 is built from 14 residues. The chain's CDR3 is CASSLAGVSDTQYF. CDR3 coding DNA: TGCGCCAGCAGCTTAGCGGGAGTATCAGATACGCAGTATTTT.

The genes are TRBV6-1 and TRBJ2-3, with D tentatively TRBD2 (6 bases). The germline CDR1 and CDR2 sequences are MNHNS and SASEGT. V was clipped by 10 bases and J by 1 base, with 15 bases between them. CDR3 size: 14 residues. The CDR3 spells CATRSGFRTDTQYF. In nucleotides, the CDR3 is TGTGCCACCCGAAGCGGGTTCCGCACAGATACGCAGTATTTT.

J is TRBJ2-2 and V is TRBV23-1; 10 nucleotides align to TRBD1. TRBV23-1 qualifies as an ORF whose function is uncertain. V dropped 3 bases and J dropped 6; count of bases not matched to a gene: 4. There are 15 residues in the CDR3. CDR3 coding DNA: TGCGCCAGCAGTCACTCCGGACAGGGGGCCGGGGAGCTGTTTTTT. The encoded protein is CASSHSGQGAGELFF.

This clone was observed a handful of times. V gene TRBV11-2 combines with J gene TRBJ1-6; TRBD1 matches 8 bases. V lost 1 base and J lost 9; bases outside the gene matches: 2. CDR3 length: 14 residues. Per germline, CDR1 SGHAT and CDR2 FQNNGV. The CDR3 nucleotides are TGTGCCAGCAGCTTAGGGACAGGGAGTTCACCCCTCCACTTT. Its protein product is CASSLGTGSSPLHF. Full variable domain (rest looked up from reference TRBV11-2 and TRBJ1-6): EAGVAQSPRYKIIEKRQSVAFWCNPISGHATLYWYQQILGQGPKLLIQFQNNGVVDDSQLPKDRFSAERLKGVDSTLKIQPAKLEDSAVYLCASSLGTGSSPLHFGNGTRLTVT.

The chain couples TRBV9 to TRBJ1-2, with 10 positions matching TRBD1. The CDR3 runs to 15 residues. The V gene end was trimmed by 4 bases and the J gene end by 4 bases; junction bases not matched to a gene: 7. Germline lookup yields CDR1 SGDLS and CDR2 YYNGEE. Written as DNA, the CDR3 is TGTGCCAGCAGCTCTGACAGGGGGCGAAGCTATGGCTACACCTTC. This codes for CASSSDRGRSYGYTF.

This clone was counted at least ten times. V gene TRBV19 combines with J gene TRBJ1-4, with D unresolved. There are 15 residues in the CDR3. Trimming removed 3 bases at V and 0 bases at J, with 8 bases between. Germline V CDR1 and CDR2: LNHDA, SQIVND (reference sequence). This CDR3 is CASSIELATNEKLFF. CDR3 coding DNA: TGTGCCAGTAGTATTGAGCTTGCAACTAATGAAAAACTGTTTTTT.

The rearrangement joins TRBV25-1 to TRBJ2-2; D may be TRBD1 (6 bases). Trimming left V 5 bases short and J 7 bases short, with 17 bases between. The CDR3 extends over 15 amino acids. Germline CDR1 and CDR2: MGHDK and SYGVNS. Here the CDR3 reads CASSPDRGVSGELFF. The CDR3 nucleotides are TGTGCCAGCAGTCCGGACAGAGGGGTTAGCGGGGAGCTGTTTTTT. The full variable domain, with the rest looked up from reference TRBV25-1 and TRBJ2-2, is EADIYQTPRYLVIGTGKKITLECSQTMGHDKMYWYQQDPGMELHLIHYSYGVNSTEKGDLSSESTVSRIRTEHFPLTLESARPSHTSQYLCASSPDRGVSGELFFGEGSRLTVL.